This T cell receptor beta chain was sequenced in a study of T cell changes during pregnancy in multiple sclerosis (dated 2019 in TCRdb). General notes on the study: Changes in the T cell repertoire over the course of pregnancy were examined in this study in women with multiple sclerosis.

Its CDR3 holds 17 amino acids, cysteine through phenylalanine. Only the CDR3 part of the read is kept: 51 bases, read in frame from the first base. In the germline V gene (reference sequence), CDR1 corresponds to SGHNT and CDR2 to YYREEE. V is cut by 6 bases and J by 0 bases, and the space between the germline ends is 20 bases. Library preparation employed the immunoSEQ multiplex PCR assay. The table was pulled from immuneACCESS by TCRdb, which kept in-frame rearrangements only. Such tables lose some clones; where checked, under half of the loss comes from unresolved V genes, and the rest has no known cause. The sample table records tens of thousands of clones; about 93% of these occur just once. The leading ten clones occupy approximately 0.7% of the sample. As regards this clone: The specificity of this receptor is unknown. Base-call qualities are not available, and no considerably larger clone is one nucleotide away.

Material: CD4+ T cells from peripheral blood mononuclear cells, obtained in the second trimester of pregnancy. The TCR comes from a female donor in good health, enrolled as a control in a pregnancy study. The sequence links TRBV5-4 to TRBJ2-3; the D segment could be TRBD1, given 6 matching bases. CDR3 reads: CASTRGRWAESTDTQYF. Read as DNA, the sequence is TGTGCCAGCACCAGGGGTCGTTGGGCAGAAAGCACAGATACGCAGTATTTT.